Listed here are 20 T cell receptor beta chains from one sample, sequenced in a study of T cells in Graves' hyperthyroidism and ophthalmopathy. TCR beta CDR3 region amplification was performed from RNA transcripts. An initial round of RT-PCR targeting the TCR CDR3 relied on the HTBI primer set. One entry per CDR3 protein, called by TCRdb with MiXCR from the multiplex PCR reads. The sample shows approximately 610,000 distinct CDR3 sequences, roughly 14% of them seen only once. The sequenced sample consisted of blood. Every receptor here comes from a woman in her forties with Graves' ophthalmopathy.

V and J are TRBV6-1 and TRBJ2-7, with D tentatively TRBD2 (5 bases). This CDR3 is built from 15 residues. V dropped 2 bases and J dropped 3 bases, with 14 bases sitting between them. Germline CDR1 reads MNHNS; CDR2 reads SASEGT. CDR3 bases: TGTGCCAGCAGTGAACGACTGGGGAGCCACTACGAGCAGTACTTC. Protein: CASSERLGSHYEQYF.

Here the CDR3 reads CASSRQAQGAANTGELFF. The CDR3 DNA is TGCGCCAGCAGCCGCCAGGCCCAGGGGGCTGCGAACACCGGGGAGCTGTTTTTT. The genes are TRBV4-3 and TRBJ2-2; 8 bases are shared with TRBD1. The CDR3 extends over 18 amino acids. V trimming: 4 bases; J trimming: 0 bases; junction bases outside the gene matches: 10. Germline assignment: CDR1 LGHNA and CDR2 YSLEER.

J is TRBJ2-7 and V is TRBV6-1; no reliable D call. This CDR3 comprises 15 residues. Trimming removed 6 bases at V and 0 bases at J, with 15 bases between. Per the germline V gene, CDR1 is MNHNS and CDR2 is SASEGT. This chain's CDR3 is CASRNPRVSSYEQYF. DNA for the CDR3: TGTGCCAGCAGAAATCCCCGCGTCAGCTCCTACGAGCAGTACTTC.

This rearrangement joins TRBV6-5 to TRBJ1-5, with D perhaps matching TRBD1 (6 bases). This CDR3 comprises 15 residues. CDR1 and CDR2 (germline): MNHEY, SVGAGI. V was trimmed by 2 bases and J by 4 bases, leaving 12 bases between them. CDR3 loop: CASSYGPGENQPQHF. The DNA for the CDR3 is TGTGCCAGCAGTTACGGGCCAGGGGAAAATCAGCCCCAGCATTTT.

The chain recombines TRBV28 with TRBJ1-5; possible D gene TRBD1, 5 bases. Germline loops: CDR1 MDHEN, CDR2 SYDVKM. This CDR3 is built from 14 residues. V lost 6 bases to trimming and J lost 3 bases, with 12 bases between them. CDR3 residues: CASRGGDTNQPQHF. The CDR3 coding sequence is TGTGCCAGCAGGGGGGGAGACACCAATCAGCCCCAGCATTTT.

The CDR3 DNA follows: TGTGCCAGTAATCCTTATAAATTTCAGTACTTC. Its translation is CASNPYKFQYF. The chain uses TRBV19 and TRBJ2-4; D call uncertain. From germline, CDR1 is LNHDA and CDR2 SQIVND (reference sequence). V gave up 7 bases and J gave up 11 bases, with 12 bases separating them. The CDR3 length is 11 residues.

The table lists this clonotype with many counts. The V and J genes are TRBV12-3 or TRBV12-4 and TRBJ1-6; unclear D gene. The CDR3 runs to 12 residues. The V gene lost 5 bases and the J gene lost 13 bases, with 12 bases spanning the gap. Here the CDR3 DNA reads TGTGCCAGCAGTCTCGACACCGGTCCCCTCCACTTT. This encodes CASSLDTGPLHF.

This clonotype occurred many times. The DNA is left out, because the CDR3 cannot be placed on it with certainty; the CDR3 is given as TCRdb lists it. The chain recombines TRBV7-3 with TRBJ2-6. Germline V gene data show CDR1 as SGHTA and CDR2 as FQGTGA. The CDR3 comprises 14 residues, both ends counted. The CDR3 is CASSSSPGANVLTF.

This clonotype was counted a few times. The chain joins TRBV19 to TRBJ2-7; TRBD1 matches at 8 bases. Trimming cost V 4 bases and J 3 bases; bases outside gene matches: 5. Germline V gene lookup returns CDR1 LNHDA and CDR2 SQIVND (reference sequence). This CDR3 is built from 14 residues. The CDR3 DNA reads TGTGCCAGTAGTACCCCGGGACAGGTCTACGAGCAGTACTTC. Protein product: CASSTPGQVYEQYF.

This clonotype was seen at least ten times. The chain links TRBV28 to TRBJ2-7; maybe TRBD2 (5 bases). The CDR3 is 13 residues long. V lost 8 bases and J lost 3, with 14 bases in between. Germline V gene data show CDR1 as MDHEN and CDR2 as SYDVKM. The CDR3 here is CASFPRGNYEQYF. The CDR3 DNA reads TGTGCCAGCTTCCCACGAGGGAACTACGAGCAGTACTTC.

This clonotype was seen many times. This chain joins TRBV28 and TRBJ1-6; the D is unclear. V lost 5 bases and J lost 10, with 21 bases in between. Germline-derived CDR1 and CDR2 are MDHEN and SYDVKM. This CDR3 is built from 16 residues. CDR3 DNA sequence: TGTGCCAGCAGTCCCGGTGGCGCGGGTGTTTACTCACCCCTCCACTTT. Its translation: CASSPGGAGVYSPLHF.

At least ten counts were recorded for this clonotype. The V call is TRBV2, the J call TRBJ1-1; the D gene is possibly TRBD1 (6 bases). Germline V gives CDR1 SNHLY, CDR2 FYNNEI. Trimming stripped 7 bases from V and 3 bases from J, with 15 bases between. This CDR3 spans 14 amino acids. For the CDR3, the DNA is TGTGCCAGCACCTTACAGGGAGATGACACTGAAGCTTTCTTT. Its translation: CASTLQGDDTEAFF.

This clonotype was seen at least ten times. CDR3 in amino acids: CSVAGVNTEAFF. As DNA, the CDR3 is TGCAGCGTTGCAGGGGTTAACACTGAAGCTTTCTTT. The chain combines TRBV29-1 with TRBJ1-1, with D possibly being TRBD1 (6 bases). Germline-derived CDR1 and CDR2 are SQVTM and ANQGSEA. The CDR3 contains 12 residues. Trimming removed 4 bases at V and 2 bases at J, with 8 bases between.

This clonotype was detected ten times or more. The CDR3 DNA is TGTGCCAGCAGGTCGTGGTCCTCAGGATGGGACACTGAAGCTTTCTTT. This sequence encodes CASRSWSSGWDTEAFF. The genes are TRBV6-1 and TRBJ1-1; no definite D call. Deletions cut 6 bases from V and 3 bases from J, with 20 bases between. Germline values: CDR1 MNHNS, CDR2 SASEGT. The CDR3 totals 16 residues.

In its sample, this clonotype was seen many times. The chain carries TRBV28 and TRBJ1-3; no definite D call. The CDR3 extends over 15 amino acids. V gave up 2 bases and J gave up 1 base, with 9 bases separating them. Per germline, CDR1 MDHEN and CDR2 SYDVKM. Here the CDR3 DNA reads TGTGCCAGCAGTTTAGTGGAGGGATCTGGAAACACCATATATTTT. Its translation: CASSLVEGSGNTIYF.

This clonotype was counted many times. V and J are TRBV20-1 and TRBJ1-5; D is uncertain. This CDR3 region has 11 residues. With 1 base removed from V and 8 bases from J, the gap between germline ends came to 6 bases. CDR1 DFQATT and CDR2 SNEGSKA come from the germline V gene (reference sequence). The CDR3: CSARVGEPQHF. The CDR3 DNA reads TGCAGTGCTAGAGTCGGTGAGCCCCAGCATTTT.

The sample holds many counts of this clonotype. The chain carries TRBV27 and TRBJ1-1; 9 bases line up with TRBD1. The CDR3 is 13 residues long. The V segment lost 6 bases and the J segment 4 bases; nucleotides outside the gene matches: 3. Germline CDR1 is MNHEY and CDR2 is SMNVEV (reference sequence). The CDR3 spells CASSHRGPTEAFF. In nucleotides, the CDR3 is TGTGCCAGCAGCCACAGGGGGCCCACTGAAGCTTTCTTT.

This clonotype was seen repeatedly, ten times or more. The rearrangement joins TRBV25-1 to TRBJ1-1; D unclear. Trimming took off 4 bases at V and 6 bases at J, with 9 bases between the two ends. The length of the CDR3 is 12 residues. The germline V gene has CDR1 MGHDK and CDR2 SYGVNS. CDR3 in DNA: TGTGCCAGCAGTGTTGGCAGTGCTGAAGCTTTCTTT. Amino acids: CASSVGSAEAFF.

This clonotype was picked up many times. This chain links TRBV19 with TRBJ1-5; 7 bases are a match to TRBD1. The V gene's germline CDR1 is LNHDA and CDR2 SQIVND (reference sequence). J lost 11 bases, V lost 5 bases, and 6 bases had no gene match. The CDR3 runs to 12 residues. DNA for the CDR3: TGTGCCAGTAGTCCCACAGGGGCGTCCCAGCATTTT. Translated: CASSPTGASQHF.

At least ten counts were recorded for this clonotype. DNA of the CDR3: TGTGCCAGCAGTTACGGGAGACAGGGAGTTGGCTACACCTTC. This translates into CASSYGRQGVGYTF. The rearrangement uses TRBV6-2 or TRBV6-3 and TRBJ1-2; 7 nucleotides agree with TRBD1. After removal of 2 bases from V and 7 bases from J, the junction contained 7 bases not matched to a gene. The CDR3 is made up of 14 amino acids. Per the germline V gene, CDR1 is MNHEY and CDR2 is SVGEGT.